These 15 T cell receptor beta chains were all obtained from the same sample, sequenced in a study of blood T cell repertoires in COVID-19. Produced via immunoSEQ multiplex PCR; TCRdb's table is partial and in-frame only. Among 150,000 to 200,000 clones listed, 86% were seen once. Sequencing used peripheral blood. Receptors were obtained from an elderly woman in a cohort sampled during active or convalescent COVID-19.

V gene TRBV28 combines with J gene TRBJ2-5; D ambiguous. CDR1 MDHEN and CDR2 SYDVKM come from the germline V gene. The CDR3 contains 15 residues. V lost 10 bases and J 0 bases, leaving 18 bases between the germline ends. The CDR3 spells CATMNNNWYQETQYF. For the CDR3, the DNA is TGTGCCACCATGAACAACAATTGGTACCAAGAGACCCAGTACTTC. Full variable domain (outside the CDR3, taken from reference TRBV28 and TRBJ2-5): DVKVTQSSRYLVKRTGEKVFLECVQDMDHENMFWYRQDPGLGLRLIYFSYDVKMKEKGDIPEGYSVSREKKERFSLILESASTNQTSMYLCATMNNNWYQETQYFGPGTRLLVL.

The chain employs TRBV5-3 and TRBJ2-7; D unclear. TRBV5-3 is identified as an open reading frame with a role that is uncertain. This CDR3 comprises 16 residues. V was clipped by 7 bases and J by 1 base, with 21 bases between them. DNA of the CDR3: TGTGCCAGATTAAAAAAGACTTTTTTTTCTTCCTACGAGCAGTACGTC. It codes for CARLKKTFFSSYEQYV.

This clone was seen once. The rearrangement uses TRBV19 and TRBJ2-5, with D perhaps TRBD2 (7 bases). Germline V gives CDR1 LNHDA, CDR2 SQIVND (reference sequence). The V end lost 4 bases, the J end lost 1 base, and 19 bases lay between the germline ends. The CDR3 runs to 17 residues. The DNA for the CDR3 is TGTGCCAGTAGTAACCCCACCGCGGGGGCCTTCCAAGAGACCCAGTACTTC. Translated: CASSNPTAGAFQETQYF.

The genes are TRBV28 and TRBJ2-1, with TRBD2 matching over 7 bases. V dropped 4 bases and J dropped 7; count of bases not matched to a gene: 7. CDR1 is MDHEN, CDR2 SYDVKM, per germline. The CDR3 is 14 residues long. CDR3 sequence reads: CASSSGGGSNEQFF. CDR3 coding DNA: TGTGCCAGCAGTTCCGGGGGAGGGAGTAATGAGCAGTTCTTC.

The chain is built from TRBV5-5 and TRBJ1-2; 7 bases are a match to TRBD1. The CDR3 extends over 15 amino acids. V lost 0 bases to trimming and J lost 3 bases; unmatched junction nucleotides: 5. The germline V gene encodes CDR1 SGHKS and CDR2 YYEKEE (reference sequence). The CDR3 loop is CASSLGQGLDYGYTF. In DNA, the CDR3 is TGTGCCAGCAGCTTGGGACAGGGATTGGACTATGGCTACACCTTC.

The rearrangement joins TRBV28 to TRBJ1-2; D ambiguous. V lost 3 bases to trimming and J lost 8 bases, with 19 bases between them. Per the germline V gene, CDR1 is MDHEN and CDR2 is SYDVKM. This CDR3 contains 15 residues. The CDR3: CASSFEAALSLGYTF. The CDR3 region has the DNA TGTGCCAGCAGTTTTGAGGCCGCCCTTTCTTTGGGCTACACCTTC.

This chain uses TRBV5-1 with TRBJ2-3, with TRBD2 matching 15 bases. This CDR3 has 18 residues. Losses at the gene ends were 4 bases for V and 3 bases for J; bases not matched to a gene: 9. CDR1 is SGHRS, CDR2 YFSETQ, per germline. CDR3 residues: CASSLGTSGRWLTDTQYF. CDR3 bases: TGCGCCAGCAGCCTAGGGACTAGCGGGAGGTGGTTAACAGATACGCAGTATTTT.

The chain uses TRBV6-5 and TRBJ2-7; TRBD1 matches 10 bases. V lost 7 bases, J lost 1 base, and 4 bases stayed unmatched. Germline CDR1 is MNHEY and CDR2 is SVGAGI. CDR3 length equals 14 residues. The CDR3 here is CASTPGQGSYEQYF. CDR3 bases: TGTGCCAGCACCCCGGGACAGGGGTCCTACGAGCAGTACTTC.

The chain couples TRBV4-1 to TRBJ2-7; D is unclear. CDR1 and CDR2 (germline): MGHRA, YSYEKL. V lost 0 bases to trimming and J lost 2 bases, with 11 bases between them. CDR3 length: 15 residues. The CDR3 DNA sequence: TGCGCCAGCAGCCAAGATCGGCATAGCCCCTACGAGCAGTACGTC. Translating it yields CASSQDRHSPYEQYV.

This clone was counted between two and nine times. V usage is TRBV3-1 (or the pseudogene TRBV3-2) and J usage is TRBJ1-1; D possibly corresponds to TRBD1 (5 bases). The germline V and J ends were trimmed by 0 bases and 0 bases, with 11 bases remaining between them. The CDR3 runs 16 residues. In germline, CDR1 is LGHDT, CDR2 YNNKEL (reference sequence). Here the CDR3 DNA reads TGTGCCAGCAGCCAAGATGTCGACAGTTTGAACACTGAAGCTTTCTTT. Translation: CASSQDVDSLNTEAFF.

The chain carries TRBV9 and TRBJ2-2; the D is unclear. Trimming pared 0 bases from V and 6 bases from J, leaving 12 bases between. CDR1 and CDR2 from the germline V gene are SGDLS and YYNGEE. The CDR3 consists of 15 residues. CDR3 nucleotide sequence: TGTGCCAGCAGCGTAGAGCCCCATACTCCCGGGGAGCTGTTTTTT. Amino acids: CASSVEPHTPGELFF.

The chain combines TRBV21-1 with TRBJ1-3. TRBV21-1 is reported as a pseudogene. The CDR3 is made up of 16 amino acids. The DNA of the CDR3 is TGTGCCAGCAGCAAAGTACGGGATATAGACGGAAACACCATATATTTT. It is translated as CASSKVRDIDGNTIYF.

A single count supports this clone. This chain joins TRBV9 and TRBJ1-2, with a tentative D call TRBD1 (5 bases). CDR1 and CDR2 from the germline V gene are SGDLS and YYNGEE. V was pared by 4 bases and J by 3 bases, with 13 bases between. This CDR3 comprises 14 residues. The CDR3: CASSPIGGDYGYTF. CDR3 sequence (DNA): TGTGCCAGCAGCCCAATCGGGGGGGACTATGGCTACACCTTC.

The J gene is TRBJ2-7, the V gene TRBV7-9; 8 nucleotides align to TRBD1. This CDR3 is built from 14 residues. Germline trimming cut 5 bases from V and 2 bases from J; bases unmatched to any gene: 5. Germline lookup yields CDR1 SEHNR and CDR2 FQNEAQ (reference sequence). The CDR3 sequence is CASSGTGKTYEQYF. The CDR3 DNA reads TGTGCCAGCAGCGGGACAGGTAAAACCTACGAGCAGTACTTC.

The chain has TRBV9 and TRBJ2-3; 10 bases align to TRBD2. The ends lost 0 bases at V and 1 base at J; junction bases unmatched: 11. The CDR3 is 19 residues long. Germline V gene lookup returns CDR1 SGDLS and CDR2 YYNGEE. CDR3 loop: CASSVAAASGSPRTDTQYF. In DNA form, the CDR3 reads TGTGCCAGCAGCGTAGCTGCGGCTAGCGGGAGTCCCCGCACAGATACGCAGTATTTT.